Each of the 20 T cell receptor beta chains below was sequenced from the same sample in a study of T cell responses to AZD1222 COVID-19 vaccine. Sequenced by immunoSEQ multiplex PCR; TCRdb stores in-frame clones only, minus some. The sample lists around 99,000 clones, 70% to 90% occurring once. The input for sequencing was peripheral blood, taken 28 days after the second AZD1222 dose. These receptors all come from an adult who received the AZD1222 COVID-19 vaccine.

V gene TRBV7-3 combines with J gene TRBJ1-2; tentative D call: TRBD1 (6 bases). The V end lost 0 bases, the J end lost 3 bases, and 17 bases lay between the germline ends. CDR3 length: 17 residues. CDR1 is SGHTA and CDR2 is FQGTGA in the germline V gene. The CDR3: CASSLTPEGGAYYGYTF. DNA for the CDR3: TGTGCCAGCAGCTTAACCCCTGAGGGGGGGGCTTACTATGGCTACACCTTC. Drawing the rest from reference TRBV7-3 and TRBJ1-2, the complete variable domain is GAGVSQTPSNKVTEKGKYVELRCDPISGHTALYWYRQSLGQGPEFLIYFQGTGAADDSGLPNDRFFAVRPEGSVSTLKIQRTERGDSAVYLCASSLTPEGGAYYGYTFGSGTRLTVV.

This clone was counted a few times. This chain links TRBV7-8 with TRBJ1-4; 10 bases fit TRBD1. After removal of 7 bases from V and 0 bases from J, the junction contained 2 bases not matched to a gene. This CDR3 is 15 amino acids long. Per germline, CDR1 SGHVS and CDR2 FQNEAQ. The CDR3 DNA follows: TGTGCCAGCACAGGACAGGGGGCAACTAATGAAAAACTGTTTTTT. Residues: CASTGQGATNEKLFF.

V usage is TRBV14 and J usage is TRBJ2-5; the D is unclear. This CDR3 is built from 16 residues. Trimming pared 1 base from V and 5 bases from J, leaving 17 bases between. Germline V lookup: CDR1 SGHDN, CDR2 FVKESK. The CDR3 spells CASSQASDEGRETQYF. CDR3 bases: TGTGCCAGCAGCCAAGCTTCCGATGAAGGCCGGGAGACCCAGTACTTC.

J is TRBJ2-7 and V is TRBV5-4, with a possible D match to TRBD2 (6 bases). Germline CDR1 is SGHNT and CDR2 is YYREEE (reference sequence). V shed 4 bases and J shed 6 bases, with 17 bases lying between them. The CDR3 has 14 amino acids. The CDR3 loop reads CASSLGGSLPEQYF. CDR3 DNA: TGTGCCAGCAGCCTTGGGGGGAGTCTTCCCGAGCAGTACTTC.

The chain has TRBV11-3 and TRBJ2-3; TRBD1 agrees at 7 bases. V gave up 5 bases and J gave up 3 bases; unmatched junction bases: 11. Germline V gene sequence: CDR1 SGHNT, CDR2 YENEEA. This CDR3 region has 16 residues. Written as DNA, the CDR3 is TGTGCCAGCAGCCCGAGGGGGCTAGGTGGAACAGATACGCAGTATTTT. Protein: CASSPRGLGGTDTQYF.

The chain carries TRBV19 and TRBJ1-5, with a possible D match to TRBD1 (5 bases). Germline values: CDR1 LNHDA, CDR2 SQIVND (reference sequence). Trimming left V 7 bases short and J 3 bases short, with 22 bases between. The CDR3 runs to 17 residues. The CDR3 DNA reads TGTGCCAGTACCCCCCCTATAGACAGACACTACAATCAGCCCCAGCATTTT. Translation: CASTPPIDRHYNQPQHF. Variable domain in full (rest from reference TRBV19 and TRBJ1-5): DGGITQSPKYLFRKEGQNVTLSCEQNLNHDAMYWYRQDPGQGLRLIYYSQIVNDFQKGDIAEGYSVSREKKESFPLTVTSAQKNPTAFYLCASTPPIDRHYNQPQHFGDGTRLSIL.

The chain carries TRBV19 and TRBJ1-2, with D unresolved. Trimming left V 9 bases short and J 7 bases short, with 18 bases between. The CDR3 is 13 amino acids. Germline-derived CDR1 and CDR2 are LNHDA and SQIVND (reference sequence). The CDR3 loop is CASNPTTLGGYTF. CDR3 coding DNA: TGTGCCAGCAACCCCACCACGCTCGGTGGCTACACCTTC.

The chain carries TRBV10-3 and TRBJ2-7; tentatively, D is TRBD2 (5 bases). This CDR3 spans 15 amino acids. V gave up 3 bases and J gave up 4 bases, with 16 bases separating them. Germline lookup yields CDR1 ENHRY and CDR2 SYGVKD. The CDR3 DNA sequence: TGTGCCATCAGTGAAGTCGTCGGCAGAGGGTACGAGCAGTACTTC. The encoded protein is CAISEVVGRGYEQYF.

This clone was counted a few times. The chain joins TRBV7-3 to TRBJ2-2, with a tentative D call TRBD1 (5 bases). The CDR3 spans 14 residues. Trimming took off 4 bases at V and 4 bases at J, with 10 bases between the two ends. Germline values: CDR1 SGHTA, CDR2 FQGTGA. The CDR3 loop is CASSSQVSTGELFF. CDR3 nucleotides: TGTGCCAGCAGCTCACAGGTGTCCACCGGGGAGCTGTTTTTT.

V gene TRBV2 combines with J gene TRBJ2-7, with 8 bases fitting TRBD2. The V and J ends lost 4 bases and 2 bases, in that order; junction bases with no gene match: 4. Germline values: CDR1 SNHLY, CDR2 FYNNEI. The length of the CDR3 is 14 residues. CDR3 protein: CASSGAGVPYEQYF. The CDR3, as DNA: TGTGCCAGCAGTGGAGCGGGGGTTCCCTACGAGCAGTACTTC.

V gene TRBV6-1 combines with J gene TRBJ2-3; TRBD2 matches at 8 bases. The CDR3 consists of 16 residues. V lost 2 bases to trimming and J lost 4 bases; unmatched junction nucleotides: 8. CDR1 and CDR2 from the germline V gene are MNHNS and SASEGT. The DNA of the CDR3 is TGTGCCAGCAGTGAAATGGTGGCGGGGGGATCAGATACGCAGTATTTT. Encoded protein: CASSEMVAGGSDTQYF.

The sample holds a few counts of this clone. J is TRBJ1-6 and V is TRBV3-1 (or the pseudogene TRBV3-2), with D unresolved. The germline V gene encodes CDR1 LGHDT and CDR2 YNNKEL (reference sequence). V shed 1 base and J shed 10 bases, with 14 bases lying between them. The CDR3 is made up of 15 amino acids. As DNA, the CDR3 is TGTGCCAGCAGCCAAGGTTCTTCAGACGGGTCACCCCTCCACTTT. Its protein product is CASSQGSSDGSPLHF.

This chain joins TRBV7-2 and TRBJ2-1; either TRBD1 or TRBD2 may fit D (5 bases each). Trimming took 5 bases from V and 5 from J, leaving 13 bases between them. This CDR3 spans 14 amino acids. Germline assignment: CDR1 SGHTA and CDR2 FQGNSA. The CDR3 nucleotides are TGTGCCAGCAGCCCGGGGACGACGAACAATGAGCAGTTCTTC. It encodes CASSPGTTNNEQFF.

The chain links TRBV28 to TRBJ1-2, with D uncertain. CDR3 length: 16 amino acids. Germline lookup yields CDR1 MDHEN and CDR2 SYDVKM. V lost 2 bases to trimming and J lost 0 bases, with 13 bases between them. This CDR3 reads CASSLRREQPNYGYTF. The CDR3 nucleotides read TGTGCCAGCAGTTTAAGGAGGGAACAGCCTAACTATGGCTACACCTTC.

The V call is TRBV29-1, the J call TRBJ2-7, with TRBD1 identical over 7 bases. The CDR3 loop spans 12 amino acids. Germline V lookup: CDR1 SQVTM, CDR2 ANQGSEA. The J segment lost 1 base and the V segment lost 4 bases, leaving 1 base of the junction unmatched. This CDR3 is CSVGTGSYEQYF. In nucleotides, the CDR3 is TGCAGCGTTGGGACAGGTTCCTACGAGCAGTACTTC.

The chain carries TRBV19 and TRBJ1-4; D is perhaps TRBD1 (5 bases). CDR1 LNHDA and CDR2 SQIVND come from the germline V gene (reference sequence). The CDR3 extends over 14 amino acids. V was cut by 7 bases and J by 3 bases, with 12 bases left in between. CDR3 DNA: TGTGCCAGTACGGAGGGGTTAGCTAATGAAAAACTGTTTTTT. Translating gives CASTEGLANEKLFF.

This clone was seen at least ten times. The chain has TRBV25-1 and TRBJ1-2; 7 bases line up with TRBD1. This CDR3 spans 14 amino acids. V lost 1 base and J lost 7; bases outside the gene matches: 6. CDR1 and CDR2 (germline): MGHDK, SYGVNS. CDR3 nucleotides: TGTGCCAGCAGTGAATCCGACAGGGCGGCTGGCTACACCTTC. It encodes CASSESDRAAGYTF.

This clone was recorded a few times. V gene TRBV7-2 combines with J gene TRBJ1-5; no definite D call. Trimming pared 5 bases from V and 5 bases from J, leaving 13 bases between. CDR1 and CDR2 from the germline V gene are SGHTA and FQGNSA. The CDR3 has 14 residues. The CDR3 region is CASSPGSGYQPQHF. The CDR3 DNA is TGTGCCAGCAGCCCGGGTTCTGGGTATCAGCCCCAGCATTTT.

The CDR3 DNA reads as TGCGCCAGCAGCTGGGCTGGACAGATGAACACTGAAGCTTTCTTT. It codes for CASSWAGQMNTEAFF. The J gene is TRBJ1-1, the V gene TRBV5-1, with a weak D call TRBD1 (6 bases). The CDR3 runs 15 residues. V was clipped by 3 bases and J by 0 bases, with 12 bases between them. Germline lookup yields CDR1 SGHRS and CDR2 YFSETQ.

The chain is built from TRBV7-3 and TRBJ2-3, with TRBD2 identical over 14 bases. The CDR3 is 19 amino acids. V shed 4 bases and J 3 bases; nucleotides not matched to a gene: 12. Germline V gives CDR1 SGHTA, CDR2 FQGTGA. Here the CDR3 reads CASSSKGRTSGGRTDTQYF. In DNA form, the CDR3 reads TGTGCCAGCAGCTCGAAAGGCCGGACTAGCGGGGGGAGGACAGATACGCAGTATTTT.